The clone carrying this T cell receptor (beta chain) was recorded a few times. As yet, its antigen is unknown. Described time point: blood 2 weeks post-SBRT. Treatment denoted: 15 Gy SBRT to primary tumor, nephrectomy 4 weeks later. The tumor was a clear cell renal cell carcinoma. This specimen belongs to a study of radiation and T cells in renal cell carcinoma. About the study: Nephrectomy followed 15 Gy stereotactic body radiation by 4 weeks.

The assay was immunoSEQ multiplex PCR, and TCRdb's table has in-frame clones only and misses some. The table lists some 120,000 clones, about 81% of them singletons, with around 2% in the top ten. Trimming left V 0 bases short and J 3 bases short, with 6 bases between. CDR3 length: 14 residues. Germline V gene sequence: CDR1 SGHDN, CDR2 FVKESK. Overall study results and limits: In blood, top tumor clones expanded by 2 weeks, shrinking by 4.

This TCR derives from a woman aged 55-69 years with renal cell carcinoma. The gene calls are TRBV14 and TRBJ2-1; perhaps D is TRBD1 or TRBD2 (5 bases each). Sample: blood, taken from a patient whose treatment included radiotherapy and nephrectomy. This CDR3 reads CASSQDGGYNEQFF. In DNA form, the CDR3 reads TGTGCCAGCAGCCAAGATGGGGGCTACAATGAGCAGTTCTTC.